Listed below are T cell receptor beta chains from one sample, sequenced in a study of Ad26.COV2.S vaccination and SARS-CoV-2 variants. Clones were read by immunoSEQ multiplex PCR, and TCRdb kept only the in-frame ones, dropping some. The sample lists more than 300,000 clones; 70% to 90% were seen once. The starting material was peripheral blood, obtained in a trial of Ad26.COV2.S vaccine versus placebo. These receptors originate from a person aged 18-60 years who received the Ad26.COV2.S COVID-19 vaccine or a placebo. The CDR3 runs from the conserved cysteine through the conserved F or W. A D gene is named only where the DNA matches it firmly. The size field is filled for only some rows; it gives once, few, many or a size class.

CDR3: CASSLLGDEGGRYEQYF
DNA: TGTGCCAGCAGCTTGCTGGGTGACGAAGGGGGCAGGTACGAGCAGTACTTC
D: TRBD1
J: TRBJ2-7
size: NA
V: TRBV5-6

CDR3: CASSQSKTSGDADTQYF
DNA: TGTGCCAGCAGCCAATCAAAGACTAGCGGGGACGCAGATACGCAGTATTTT
D: TRBD2
J: TRBJ2-3
size: NA
V: TRBV4-2

CDR3: CASSQGAATGTQYF
DNA: TGTGCCAGCAGCCAAGGGGCGGCGACTGGGACCCAGTACTTC
D: NA
J: TRBJ2-5
size: NA
V: TRBV3-1/TRBV3-2

CDR3: CASSLGTVRNTEAFF
DNA: TGTGCCAGCAGCCTTGGGACAGTAAGAAACACTGAAGCTTTCTTT
D: TRBD1
J: TRBJ1-1
size: NA
V: TRBV7-2

CDR3: CASRVGVDTEAFF
DNA: TGTGCCAGCAGGGTGGGCGTCGACACTGAAGCTTTCTTT
D: NA
J: TRBJ1-1
size: NA
V: TRBV3-1/TRBV3-2

CDR3: CASSQVGLEQFF
DNA: TGTGCCAGCAGCCAAGTAGGCTTGGAGCAGTTCTTC
D: NA
J: TRBJ2-1
size: NA
V: TRBV3-1/TRBV3-2

CDR3: CSASLAGGNTIYF
DNA: TGCAGTGCTAGTTTGGCAGGAGGAAACACCATATATTTT
D: NA
J: TRBJ1-3
size: NA
V: TRBV20-1

CDR3: CAWSVGPINEQFF
DNA: TGTGCCTGGAGTGTTGGCCCGATCAATGAGCAGTTCTTC
D: NA
J: TRBJ2-1
size: NA
V: TRBV30

CDR3: CASSLTGPGDIQYF
DNA: TGTGCCAGCAGCTTGACAGGGCCAGGGGACATTCAGTACTTC
D: TRBD1
J: TRBJ2-4
size: NA
V: TRBV7-9

CDR3: CASSPQHSGNTIYF
DNA: TGCGCCAGCAGCCCACAGCACTCTGGAAACACCATATATTTT
D: NA
J: TRBJ1-3
size: NA
V: TRBV5-1

CDR3: CATSPVTGLYEQYF
DNA: TGTGCCACCTCCCCGGTTACAGGCCTCTACGAGCAGTACTTC
D: NA
J: TRBJ2-7
size: NA
V: TRBV7-2

CDR3: CASSETRGLYQPQHF
DNA: TGTGCCAGCAGCGAGACGCGGGGCCTATATCAGCCCCAGCATTTT
D: NA
J: TRBJ1-5
size: NA
V: TRBV3-1/TRBV3-2

CDR3: CASSLTDTQYF
DNA: TGCGCCAGCAGCCTCACAGATACGCAGTATTTT
D: NA
J: TRBJ2-3
size: once
V: TRBV5-1

CDR3: CASRYDVFYYNEQFF
DNA: TGTGCCAGCAGGTACGACGTATTTTATTACAATGAGCAGTTCTTC
D: NA
J: TRBJ2-1
size: NA
V: TRBV21-1

CDR3: CASSYSYDEKLFF
DNA: TGTGCCAGCAGTTACTCTTACGATGAAAAACTGTTTTTT
D: NA
J: TRBJ1-4
size: NA
V: TRBV6-6

CDR3: CASSPHSLAAGSYEQYF
DNA: TGTGCCAGCAGCCCACACTCGCTCGCCGCAGGGAGCTACGAGCAGTACTTC
D: NA
J: TRBJ2-7
size: NA
V: TRBV9

CDR3: CASSPAGPYGYTF
DNA: TGTGCCAGCAGCCCAGCAGGGCCATATGGCTACACCTTC
D: NA
J: TRBJ1-2
size: once
V: TRBV7-2

CDR3: CASSQDFQLAKNIQYF
DNA: TGTGCCAGCAGCCAAGATTTCCAACTAGCCAAAAACATTCAGTACTTC
D: NA
J: TRBJ2-4
size: NA
V: TRBV3-1/TRBV3-2

CDR3: CASSWRGTDTQYF
DNA: TGTGCCAGCAGTTGGCGGGGCACAGATACGCAGTATTTT
D: NA
J: TRBJ2-3
size: NA
V: TRBV7-6

CDR3: CASSQGQTTLVPGELFF
DNA: TGTGCCAGCAGCCAAGGACAGACGACATTGGTTCCCGGGGAGCTGTTTTTT
D: NA
J: TRBJ2-2
size: NA
V: TRBV3-1/TRBV3-2

CDR3: CASSLTLGLPGEQYF
DNA: TGTGCCAGCAGCTTAACTCTGGGACTTCCCGGGGAGCAGTACTTC
D: NA
J: TRBJ2-7
size: NA
V: TRBV7-6

CDR3: CASSYTDRRSNQPQHF
DNA: TGTGCCAGCAGTTATACGGACAGGCGTAGCAATCAGCCCCAGCATTTT
D: TRBD1
J: TRBJ1-5
size: NA
V: TRBV6-2/TRBV6-3

CDR3: CATLGGLGTGELFF
DNA: TGTGCCACCCTGGGAGGGCTAGGCACCGGGGAGCTGTTTTTT
D: TRBD2
J: TRBJ2-2
size: NA
V: TRBV19

CDR3: CASMSGGRTDTQYF
DNA: TGTGCCAGCATGTCAGGGGGCCGCACAGATACGCAGTATTTT
D: TRBD1
J: TRBJ2-3
size: few
V: TRBV6-5

CDR3: CASSLRQGSGYTF
DNA: TGTGCCAGCAGCTTACGACAGGGTAGCGGCTACACCTTC
D: TRBD1
J: TRBJ1-2
size: few
V: TRBV3-1/TRBV3-2

CDR3: CASAPGVWGLRNSNQPQHF
DNA: TGTGCCAGTGCTCCAGGGGTCTGGGGCCTCCGGAATAGCAATCAGCCCCAGCATTTT
D: NA
J: TRBJ1-5
size: NA
V: TRBV19

CDR3: CASSLATGGRSSYEQYF
DNA: TGCGCCAGCAGCTTGGCTACCGGAGGGAGGAGCTCCTACGAGCAGTACTTC
D: NA
J: TRBJ2-7
size: NA
V: TRBV5-1

CDR3: CAWSIPTPGLKSYEQYF
DNA: TGTGCCTGGAGTATTCCCACTCCGGGGTTGAAGTCCTACGAGCAGTACTTC
D: NA
J: TRBJ2-7
size: NA
V: TRBV30

CDR3: CASSDDSRSSYNEQFF
DNA: TGTGCCAGCAGTGACGACAGCCGTAGCTCCTACAATGAGCAGTTCTTC
D: NA
J: TRBJ2-1
size: NA
V: TRBV6-4

CDR3: CASSWTDTQYF
DNA: TGTGCCAGCAGTTGGACAGATACGCAGTATTTT
D: NA
J: TRBJ2-3
size: NA
V: TRBV6-6

CDR3: CASSEVGGATGELFF
DNA: TGTGCCAGCAGTGAAGTCGGGGGGGCTACCGGGGAGCTGTTTTTT
D: TRBD2
J: TRBJ2-2
size: NA
V: TRBV6-1

CDR3: CASSEVSGGAGNTQYF
DNA: TGTGCCAGCAGTGAAGTTAGCGGGGGGGCCGGGAATACGCAGTATTTT
D: TRBD2
J: TRBJ2-3
size: NA
V: TRBV2

CDR3: CASSEPENTGELFF
DNA: TGTGCCAGCAGTGAACCAGAGAACACCGGGGAGCTGTTTTTT
D: NA
J: TRBJ2-2
size: few
V: TRBV2

CDR3: CASSLALTNEQYF
DNA: TGTGCCAGCAGCTTAGCGCTGACTAACGAGCAGTACTTC
D: NA
J: TRBJ2-7
size: NA
V: TRBV7-2

CDR3: CASSPPTSGGTDTQYF
DNA: TGTGCCAGCAGCCCTCCCACTAGCGGGGGCACAGATACGCAGTATTTT
D: TRBD2
J: TRBJ2-3
size: once
V: TRBV5-4

CDR3: CASSQGGLTSGANVLTF
DNA: TGTGCCAGCAGTCAAGGGGGACTGACCTCTGGGGCCAACGTCCTGACTTTC
D: NA
J: TRBJ2-6
size: NA
V: TRBV5-4

CDR3: CASSGRDREEQNANYGYTF
DNA: TGTGCCAGCAGCGGCCGGGACAGGGAGGAGCAGAACGCTAACTATGGCTACACCTTC
D: TRBD1
J: TRBJ1-2
size: NA
V: TRBV9

CDR3: CASSLTRGGRETQYF
DNA: TGTGCCAGCAGTCTTACTCGCGGGGGGAGGGAGACCCAGTACTTC
D: TRBD2
J: TRBJ2-5
size: NA
V: TRBV27

CDR3: CASSRGADLNYGYTF
DNA: TGTGCCAGCTCCAGGGGCGCCGACCTAAACTATGGCTACACCTTC
D: NA
J: TRBJ1-2
size: NA
V: TRBV18